Shown below are 8 T cell receptor beta chains from a single sample sequenced in a study of OX40 agonist ivuxolimab in advanced cancers. Produced via immunoSEQ multiplex PCR; TCRdb's table is partial and in-frame only. This repertoire shows 70,000 to 95,000 clones, around 90% found once; its top ten account for over 0.65%. The sequencing used CD4+ or CD8+ T cells sorted from blood, collected in a trial of the OX40 agonist ivuxolimab. These receptor sequences come from an adult with an advanced solid tumor such as melanoma, head and neck, liver or kidney cancer.

This chain joins TRBV19 and TRBJ1-5; D possibly corresponds to TRBD1 (5 bases). Germline V gene data show CDR1 as LNHDA and CDR2 as SQIVND (reference sequence). This CDR3 region has 14 residues. V was trimmed by 7 bases and J by 4 bases, leaving 14 bases between them. The CDR3 here is CASKVAEGNQPQHF. CDR3 bases: TGTGCCAGTAAGGTGGCAGAGGGGAATCAGCCCCAGCATTTT.

The chain uses TRBV19 and TRBJ1-5; D is possibly TRBD1 (5 bases). With 7 bases removed from V and 3 bases from J, the gap between germline ends came to 19 bases. This CDR3 comprises 16 residues. Per germline, CDR1 LNHDA and CDR2 SQIVND (reference sequence). As DNA, the CDR3 is TGTGCCAGTATATCCCAGGATGGGGGTTTCAATCAGCCCCAGCATTTT. Protein sequence: CASISQDGGFNQPQHF.

The V gene is TRBV7-9, the J gene TRBJ1-4; 9 nucleotides align to TRBD1. This CDR3 contains 15 residues. Trimming removed 4 bases from V and 6 bases from J; junction bases left unmatched: 6. The germline CDR1 and CDR2 sequences are SEHNR and FQNEAQ (reference sequence). The CDR3 DNA reads TGTGCCAGCAGCTATACAGGGGGCATAGATGAAAAACTGTTTTTT. The encoded protein is CASSYTGGIDEKLFF.

The rearrangement links TRBV11-2 to TRBJ1-5, with 7 bases lining up with TRBD1. J gave up 7 bases and V 3 bases, and 3 bases lay outside the gene matches. The CDR3 has 13 residues. Looked up from germline, CDR1 is SGHAT and CDR2 is FQNNGV. CDR3 bases: TGTGCCAGCAGCTTGGGACAGACCCAGCCCCAGCATTTT. As protein: CASSLGQTQPQHF.

Comment on this clone: This CDR3 is also generated by other DNA sequences in the sample. Here the CDR3 DNA reads TGCGCCAGCAGCCTGGCGGGGACAGGGGGAGCGGAGACCCAGTACTTC. It specifies CASSLAGTGGAETQYF. V is TRBV5-1 and J is TRBJ2-5; 11 nucleotides align to TRBD1. The CDR3 totals 16 residues. Germline-derived CDR1 and CDR2 are SGHRS and YFSETQ. V shed 4 bases, J shed 5 bases, and the junction held 10 bases outside the gene matches. The full variable domain, in which reference TRBV5-1 and TRBJ2-5 provide the parts outside the CDR3, is KAGVTQTPRYLIKTRGQQVTLSCSPISGHRSVSWYQQTPGQGLQFLFEYFSETQRNKGNFPGRFSGRQFSNSRSEMNVSTLELGDSALYLCASSLAGTGGAETQYFGPGTRLLVL.

This chain uses TRBV6-6 with TRBJ1-5; no reliable D call. V lost 10 bases and J 2 bases, leaving 18 bases between the germline ends. CDR3 length: 15 amino acids. Germline V gives CDR1 MNHNY, CDR2 SVGAGI (reference sequence). The CDR3 coding sequence is TGTGCCACCGCGGGCCCTTCAGACGGCAATCAGCCCCAGCATTTT. Translation gives CATAGPSDGNQPQHF.

This clone appeared a single time. The chain uses TRBV29-1 and TRBJ2-5, with TRBD2 matching 8 bases. This CDR3 is 12 amino acids long. V lost 5 bases, J lost 2 bases, and 1 base stayed unmatched. Germline values: CDR1 SQVTM, CDR2 ANQGSEA. CDR3 coding DNA: TGCAGCGTTAGCGGGGGTCAAGAGACCCAGTACTTC. Protein sequence: CSVSGGQETQYF. The full variable domain, with the rest looked up from reference TRBV29-1 and TRBJ2-5, is SAVISQKPSRDICQRGTSLTIQCQVDSQVTMMFWYRQQPGQSLTLIATANQGSEATYESGFVIDKFPISRPNLTFSTLTVSNMSPEDSSIYLCSVSGGQETQYFGPGTRLLVL.

This clone was recorded only once. V and J are TRBV6-1 and TRBJ2-7, with 10 bases lining up with TRBD2. Trimming took 2 bases from V and 7 from J; bases not matched to a gene: 23. The CDR3 spans 20 residues. Germline CDR1 and CDR2: MNHNS and SASEGT. The CDR3 protein is CASSEWGMGLANPERREQYF. In DNA, the CDR3 is TGTGCCAGCAGTGAATGGGGAATGGGACTAGCGAACCCTGAGCGACGGGAGCAGTACTTC.